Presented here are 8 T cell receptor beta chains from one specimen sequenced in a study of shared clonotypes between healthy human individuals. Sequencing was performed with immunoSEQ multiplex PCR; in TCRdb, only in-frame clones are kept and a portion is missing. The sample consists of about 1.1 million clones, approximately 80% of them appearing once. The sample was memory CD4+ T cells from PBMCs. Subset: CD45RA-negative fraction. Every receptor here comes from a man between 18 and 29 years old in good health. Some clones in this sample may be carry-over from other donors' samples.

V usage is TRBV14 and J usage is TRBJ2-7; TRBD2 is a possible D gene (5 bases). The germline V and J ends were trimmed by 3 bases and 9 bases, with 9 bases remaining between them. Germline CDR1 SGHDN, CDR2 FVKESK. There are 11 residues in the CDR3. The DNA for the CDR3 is TGTGCCAGCAGCCACGGACTGGGGCAGTACTTC. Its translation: CASSHGLGQYF.

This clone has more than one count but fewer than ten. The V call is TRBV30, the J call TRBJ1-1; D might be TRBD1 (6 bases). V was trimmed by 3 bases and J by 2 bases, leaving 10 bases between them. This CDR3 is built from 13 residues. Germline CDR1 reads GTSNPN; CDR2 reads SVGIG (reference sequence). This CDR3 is CAWSQGINTEAFF. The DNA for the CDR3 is TGTGCCTGGAGCCAGGGGATTAACACTGAAGCTTTCTTT.

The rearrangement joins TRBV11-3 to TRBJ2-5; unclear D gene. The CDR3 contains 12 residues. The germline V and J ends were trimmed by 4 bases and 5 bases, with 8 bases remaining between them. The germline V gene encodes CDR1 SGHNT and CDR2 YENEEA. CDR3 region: CASSSKVETQYF. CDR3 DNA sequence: TGTGCCAGCAGCTCGAAGGTGGAGACCCAGTACTTC.

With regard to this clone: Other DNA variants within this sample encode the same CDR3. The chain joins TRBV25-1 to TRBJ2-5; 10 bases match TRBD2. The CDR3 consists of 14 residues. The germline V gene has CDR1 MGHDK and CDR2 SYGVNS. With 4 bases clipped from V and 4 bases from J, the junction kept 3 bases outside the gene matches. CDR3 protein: CASSVAGGSETQYF. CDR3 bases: TGTGCCAGCAGTGTAGCGGGAGGATCAGAGACCCAGTACTTC.

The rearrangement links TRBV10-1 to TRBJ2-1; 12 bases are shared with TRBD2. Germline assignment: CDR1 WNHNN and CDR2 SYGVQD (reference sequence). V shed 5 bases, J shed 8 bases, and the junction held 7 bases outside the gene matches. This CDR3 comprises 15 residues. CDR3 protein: CASSPSSGRADEQFF. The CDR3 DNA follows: TGCGCCAGCAGTCCATCTAGCGGGAGGGCAGATGAGCAGTTCTTC.

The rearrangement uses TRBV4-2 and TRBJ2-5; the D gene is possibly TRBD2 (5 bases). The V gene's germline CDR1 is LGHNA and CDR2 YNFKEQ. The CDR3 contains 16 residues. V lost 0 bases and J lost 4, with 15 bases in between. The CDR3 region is CASSQEILGSRETQYF. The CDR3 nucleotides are TGTGCCAGCAGCCAAGAAATCCTGGGGAGTCGAGAGACCCAGTACTTC.

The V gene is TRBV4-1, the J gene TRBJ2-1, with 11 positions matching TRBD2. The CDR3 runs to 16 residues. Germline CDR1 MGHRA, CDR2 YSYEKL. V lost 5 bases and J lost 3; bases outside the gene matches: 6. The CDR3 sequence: CASSARLAGNYNEQFF. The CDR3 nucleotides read TGCGCCAGCAGCGCCCGACTAGCGGGAAACTACAATGAGCAGTTCTTC.

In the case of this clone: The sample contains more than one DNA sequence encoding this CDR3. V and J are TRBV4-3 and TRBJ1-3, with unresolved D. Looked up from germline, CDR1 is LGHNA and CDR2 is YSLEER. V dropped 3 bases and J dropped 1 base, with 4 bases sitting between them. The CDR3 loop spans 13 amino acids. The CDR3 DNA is TGCGCCAGCAGCCAGGATTCTGGAAACACCATATATTTT. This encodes CASSQDSGNTIYF.